This TCR beta chain was obtained from a study of blood T cell repertoires in COVID-19. Profiled with immunoSEQ multiplex PCR; TCRdb holds only in-frame clones, not every one. The data contain about 81,000 clones, 90% to 95% of them seen just once; the ten biggest clones take up under 2.5%. The clonotype was recovered from a woman in her forties or fifties in a cohort sampled during active COVID-19. Sequenced sample: peripheral blood.

In DNA form, the CDR3 reads TGTGCCAGTCTAGCGGACCAAGAGACCCAGTACTTC. Amino acid sequence: CASLADQETQYF. The chain couples TRBV28 to TRBJ2-5, with 7 bases matching TRBD2. V trimming: 9 bases; J trimming: 0 bases; junction bases outside the gene matches: 1. Germline loops: CDR1 MDHEN, CDR2 SYDVKM. The CDR3 has 12 residues.